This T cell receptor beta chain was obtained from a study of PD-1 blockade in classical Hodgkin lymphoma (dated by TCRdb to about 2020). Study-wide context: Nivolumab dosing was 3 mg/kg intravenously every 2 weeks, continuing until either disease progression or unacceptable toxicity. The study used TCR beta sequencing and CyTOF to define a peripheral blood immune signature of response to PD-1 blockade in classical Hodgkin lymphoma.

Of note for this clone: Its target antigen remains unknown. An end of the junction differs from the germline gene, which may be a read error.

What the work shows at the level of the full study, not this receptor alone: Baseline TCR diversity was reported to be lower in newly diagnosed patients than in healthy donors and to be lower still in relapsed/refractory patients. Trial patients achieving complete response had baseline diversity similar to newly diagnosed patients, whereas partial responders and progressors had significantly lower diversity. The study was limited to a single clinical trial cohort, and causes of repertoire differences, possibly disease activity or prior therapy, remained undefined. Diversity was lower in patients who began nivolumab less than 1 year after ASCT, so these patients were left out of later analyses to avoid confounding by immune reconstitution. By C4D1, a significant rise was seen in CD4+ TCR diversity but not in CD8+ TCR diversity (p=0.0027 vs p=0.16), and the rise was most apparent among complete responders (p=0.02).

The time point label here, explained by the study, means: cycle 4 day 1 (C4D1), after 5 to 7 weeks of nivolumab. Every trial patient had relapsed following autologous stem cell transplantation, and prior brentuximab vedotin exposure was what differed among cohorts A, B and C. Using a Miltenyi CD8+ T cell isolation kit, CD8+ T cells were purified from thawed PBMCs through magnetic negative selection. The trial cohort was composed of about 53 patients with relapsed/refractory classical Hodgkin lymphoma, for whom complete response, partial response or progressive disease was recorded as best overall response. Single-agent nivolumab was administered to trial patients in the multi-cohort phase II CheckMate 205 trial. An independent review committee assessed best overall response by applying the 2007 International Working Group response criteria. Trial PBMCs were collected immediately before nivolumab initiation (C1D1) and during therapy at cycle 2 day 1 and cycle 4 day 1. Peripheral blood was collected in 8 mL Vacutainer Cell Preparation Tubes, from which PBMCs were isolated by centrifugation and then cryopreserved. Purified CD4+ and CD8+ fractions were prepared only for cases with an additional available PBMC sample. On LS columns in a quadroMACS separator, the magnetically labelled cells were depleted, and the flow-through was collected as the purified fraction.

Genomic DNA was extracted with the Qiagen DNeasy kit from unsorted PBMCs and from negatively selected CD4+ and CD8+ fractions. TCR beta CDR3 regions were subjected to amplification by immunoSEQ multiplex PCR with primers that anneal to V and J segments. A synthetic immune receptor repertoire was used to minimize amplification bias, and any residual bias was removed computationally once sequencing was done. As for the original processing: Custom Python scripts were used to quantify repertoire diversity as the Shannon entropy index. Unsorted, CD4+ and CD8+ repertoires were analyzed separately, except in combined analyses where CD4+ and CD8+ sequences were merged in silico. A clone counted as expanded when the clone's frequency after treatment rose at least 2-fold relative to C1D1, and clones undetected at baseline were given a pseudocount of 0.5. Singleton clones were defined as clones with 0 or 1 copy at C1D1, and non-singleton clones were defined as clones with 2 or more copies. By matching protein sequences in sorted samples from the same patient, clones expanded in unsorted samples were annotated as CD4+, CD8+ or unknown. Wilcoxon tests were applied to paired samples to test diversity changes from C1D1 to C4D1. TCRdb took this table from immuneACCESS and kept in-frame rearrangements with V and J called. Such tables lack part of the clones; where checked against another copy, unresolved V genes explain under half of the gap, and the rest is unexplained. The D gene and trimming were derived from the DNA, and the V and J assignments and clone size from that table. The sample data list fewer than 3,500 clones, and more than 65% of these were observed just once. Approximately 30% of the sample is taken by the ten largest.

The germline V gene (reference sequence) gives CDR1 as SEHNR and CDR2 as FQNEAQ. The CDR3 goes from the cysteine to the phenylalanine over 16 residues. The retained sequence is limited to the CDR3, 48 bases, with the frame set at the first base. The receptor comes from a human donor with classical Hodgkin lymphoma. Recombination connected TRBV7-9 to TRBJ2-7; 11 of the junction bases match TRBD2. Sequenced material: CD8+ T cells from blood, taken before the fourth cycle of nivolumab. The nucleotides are TGTGCCAGCAGCTCTACTAGCGGGAGTTTCTCCTCCGAGCAGTACTTC. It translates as CASSSTSGSFSSEQYF.